One sample yielded the 10 T cell receptor beta chains listed below, sequenced in a study of T-cell memory formation after mild COVID-19. TCRdb fed the 5' RACE reads into MiXCR, producing one record per CDR3 protein. This sample carries more than 250,000 distinct CDR3 sequences, under 20% of them seen once, and the ten largest clones take around 23%. Source material: PBMCs or a T cell subset sorted from them (not recorded which). These receptors were collected from a man younger than 35 who had mild COVID-19 (a few samples of this study predate the infection). Cell type and time point are not known.

The chain is built from TRBV12-5 and TRBJ1-1; no reliable D call. Germline V lookup: CDR1 LGHNT, CDR2 FRNRAP. The CDR3 extends over 12 amino acids. V was trimmed by 6 bases and J by 7 bases, leaving 12 bases between them. This CDR3 reads CASGPELGEAFF. The CDR3 DNA is TGTGCTAGTGGACCCGAGCTGGGTGAAGCTTTCTTT.

The V gene is TRBV27, the J gene TRBJ2-1, with D possibly TRBD2 on 7 matching bases. V lost 5 bases and J lost 10, with 18 bases in between. The CDR3 consists of 14 residues. Germline-derived CDR1 and CDR2 are MNHEY and SMNVEV (reference sequence). CDR3 DNA: TGTGCCAGCAGTCTGGTTGGGGGGGGCTTAGAGCAGTTCTTC. It is translated as CASSLVGGGLEQFF.

In this sample, this clonotype turned up many times. This chain joins TRBV20-1 and TRBJ1-1; D gene uncertain. The CDR3 is 13 amino acids. Germline loops: CDR1 DFQATT, CDR2 SNEGSKA (reference sequence). The germline V and J ends were trimmed by 7 bases and 3 bases, with 15 bases remaining between them. In nucleotides, the CDR3 is TGCAGTGTTCAAGAGGGCCGGGACACTGAAGCTTTCTTT. Amino acid sequence: CSVQEGRDTEAFF.

The rearrangement joins TRBV6-1 to TRBJ2-7; D might be TRBD2 (6 bases). The germline V gene encodes CDR1 MNHNS and CDR2 SASEGT. V was shortened by 4 bases and J by 6 bases, with 10 bases between the two germline ends. CDR3 length: 12 residues. Here the CDR3 DNA reads TGTGCCAGCAGTGGATTACTAGCCGAGCAGTACTTC. Amino acids: CASSGLLAEQYF.

This clonotype appeared a few times. The V call is TRBV7-9, the J call TRBJ2-3; 10 bases are a match to TRBD2. Germline CDR1 is SEHNR and CDR2 is FQNEAQ (reference sequence). The CDR3 runs 16 residues. V was clipped by 5 bases and J by 3 bases; unmatched bases: 8. The DNA of the CDR3 is TGTGCCAGCAGCCCAAGCGGGGGGGCCGGGACAGATACGCAGTATTTT. Translating it yields CASSPSGGAGTDTQYF.

This clonotype was seen only a few times. This chain connects TRBV7-2 to TRBJ1-1, with D unresolved. The CDR3 is 13 residues long. The V gene lost 5 bases and the J gene lost 11 bases, with 18 bases spanning the gap. Germline assignment: CDR1 SGHTA and CDR2 FQGNSA. Here the CDR3 reads CASSLSAVPGAFF. The DNA of the CDR3 is TGTGCCAGCAGCCTAAGTGCGGTCCCGGGGGCTTTCTTT.

This clonotype was seen at least ten times. The V gene is TRBV7-2, the J gene TRBJ2-5; the match to TRBD2 covers 12 bases. This CDR3 spans 15 amino acids. The V gene's germline CDR1 is SGHTA and CDR2 FQGNSA. V lost 3 bases, J lost 4 bases, and 3 bases stayed unmatched. The CDR3, as DNA: TGTGCCAGCAGCTTCGGACTAGCGGGGCCAGAGACCCAGTACTTC. Its translation is CASSFGLAGPETQYF. Full variable domain (remainder filled in from reference TRBV7-2 and TRBJ2-5): GAGVSQSPSNKVTEKGKDVELRCDPISGHTALYWYRQSLGQGLEFLIYFQGNSAPDKSGLPSDRFSAERTGGSVSTLTIQRTQQEDSAVYLCASSFGLAGPETQYFGPGTRLLVL.

The sample holds a few counts of this clonotype. The chain uses TRBV28 and TRBJ2-3; D may be TRBD1 (6 bases). This CDR3 has 15 residues. V lost 1 base and J lost 5, with 13 bases in between. From germline, CDR1 is MDHEN and CDR2 SYDVKM. DNA of the CDR3: TGTGCCAGCAGTTTATACCCAGGACAGATAGATACGCAGTATTTT. This translates into CASSLYPGQIDTQYF.

There are many counts of this clonotype. The chain links TRBV5-1 to TRBJ1-5; D unclear. Trimming pared 1 base from V and 6 bases from J, leaving 8 bases between. Germline V CDR1 and CDR2: SGHRS, YFSETQ. The CDR3 totals 13 residues. CDR3 bases: TGCGCCAGCAGCTTGAGGGTAGGTCAGCCCCAGCATTTT. Encoded protein: CASSLRVGQPQHF. The variable domain in full, completed from reference TRBV5-1 and TRBJ1-5, reads KAGVTQTPRYLIKTRGQQVTLSCSPISGHRSVSWYQQTPGQGLQFLFEYFSETQRNKGNFPGRFSGRQFSNSRSEMNVSTLELGDSALYLCASSLRVGQPQHFGDGTRLSIL.

The J gene is TRBJ2-7, the V gene TRBV6-5, with 7 bases that match TRBD2. Germline CDR1 reads MNHEY; CDR2 reads SVGAGI. Trimming took 5 bases from V and 6 from J; bases not matched to a gene: 4. The length of the CDR3 is 12 residues. The CDR3 loop reads CASSPRGFEQYF. For the CDR3, the DNA is TGTGCCAGCAGTCCGCGGGGGTTCGAGCAGTACTTC.